The entry that follows covers one T cell receptor beta chain sequence. Its antigen is still unknown. The sample comes from a study of cytomegalovirus exposure and HLA in healthy donors. Findings and limits, study-wide: For presence/absence analyses, sequencing depth was assumed to be roughly uniform across donors. In an earlier analysis, most TCR beta V segments were productive about 90% or about 30% of the time. In vitro checks showed that a few CMV-associated chains really do target CMV antigens.

V lost 9 bases and J lost 4; bases outside the gene matches: 11. CDR1 and CDR2 (germline): MNHEY, SVGAGI. This CDR3 comprises 15 residues. Primers: 60 Vbeta forward and 13 Jbeta reverse. Assay: immunoSEQ multiplex PCR; the TCRdb copy retains only in-frame clones and omits some. The table lists more than 85,000 clones, over 70% of them singletons, with roughly 2% in the top ten. The sequenced material came from PBMCs. The receptor comes from a boy aged 5-17 years in good health and CMV-seronegative. This chain connects TRBV6-5 to TRBJ1-3; 8 positions match TRBD1. CDR3 sequence: CASRATGASGNTIYF. The CDR3 DNA follows: TGTGCCAGTAGAGCGACAGGGGCGAGCGGAAACACCATATATTTT.